Listed here is a single T cell receptor beta chain. Its antigen is undetermined. These data originate in a study of radiation and T cells in renal cell carcinoma. Overall study: Nephrectomy followed 15 Gy stereotactic body radiation by 4 weeks.

Time point of the sample: blood 2 weeks post-SBRT. Treatment described: 15 Gy SBRT to primary tumor, nephrectomy 4 weeks later. The CDR3 spans 14 residues. V lost 4 bases and J lost 3; bases outside the gene matches: 2. Germline V gene lookup returns CDR1 LGHNA and CDR2 YNFKEQ. Only in-frame clones appear in the TCRdb table, and some are missing; sequencing was by immunoSEQ multiplex PCR. This sample yields tens of thousands of clones, of which around 86% are seen a single time; approximately 24% belongs to the top ten. Study-wide points: Baseline intratumoral clonotype presence is unknown without pretreatment biopsies. In blood, top tumor clones expanded by 2 weeks, shrinking by 4.

This sample comprised blood, obtained from a patient whose treatment included radiotherapy and nephrectomy. The clonotype comes from a woman aged 45-65 years with renal cell carcinoma. The chain is built from TRBV4-2 and TRBJ1-2; the match to TRBD1 covers 10 bases. The CDR3 nucleotides are TGTGCCAGCAGCCGTGGGACAGGGGACTATGGCTACACCTTC. The encoded protein is CASSRGTGDYGYTF.